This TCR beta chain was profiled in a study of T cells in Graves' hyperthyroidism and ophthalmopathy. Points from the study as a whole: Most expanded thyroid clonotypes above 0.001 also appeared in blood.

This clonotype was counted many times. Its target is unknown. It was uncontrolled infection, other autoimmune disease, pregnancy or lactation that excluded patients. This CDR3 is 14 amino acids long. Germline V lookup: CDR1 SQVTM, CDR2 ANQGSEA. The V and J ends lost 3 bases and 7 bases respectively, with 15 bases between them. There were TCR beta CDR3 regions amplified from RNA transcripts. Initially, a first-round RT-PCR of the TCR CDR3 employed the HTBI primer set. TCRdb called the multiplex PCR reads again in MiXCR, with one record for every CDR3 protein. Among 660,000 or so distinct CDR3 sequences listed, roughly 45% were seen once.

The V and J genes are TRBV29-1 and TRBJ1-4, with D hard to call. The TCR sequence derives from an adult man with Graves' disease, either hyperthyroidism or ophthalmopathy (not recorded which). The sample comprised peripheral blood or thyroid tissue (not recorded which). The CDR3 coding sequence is TGCAGCGTTGATGTGGCCTCCGGGAGTGAAAAACTGTTTTTT. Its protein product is CSVDVASGSEKLFF.